This T cell receptor (beta chain) was recovered during a study of shared clonotypes between healthy human individuals. Study observations and caveats: Though the depth was large, rarefaction showed that sorted-subset sequencing was incomplete.

A note on this clone: Its specificity is not known.

The method was immunoSEQ multiplex PCR; TCRdb's version includes in-frame clones alone and lacks a portion of them. The sample contains approximately 1.5 million clones, about 98.5% of which appear only once. Per germline, CDR1 MNHNY and CDR2 SVGAGI (reference sequence). This CDR3 contains 13 residues. The V and J ends lost 7 bases and 0 bases respectively, with 9 bases between them. The TCR originated in a man in his thirties or forties in good health. The chain recombines TRBV6-6 with TRBJ1-1; unclear D gene. Sequencing was carried out using naive CD4+ T cells sorted from blood. As to subset: CD45RA+ positively selected. The CDR3 loop reads CASKPWVNTEAFF. Here the CDR3 DNA reads TGTGCCAGCAAACCGTGGGTGAACACTGAAGCTTTCTTT.